This TCR beta chain was profiled in a study of T cell repertoires in cytomegalovirus infection. Study-level background: CMV infection together with matching HLA type was indicated by public TCR beta signatures. Regarding the study as a whole: CMV carriers having the relevant HLA were flagged by cumulative public TCR beta family frequency. The response measured ex vivo was dominated by TCR beta clonotypes (HLA-C-restricted and CMV-specific).

Each CDR3 protein is one row after TCRdb ran MiXCR on the reads. The sample has about 100,000 distinct CDR3 sequences, less than 25% seen once; the top ten hold 39%. This clonotype was counted once. Its antigen is unidentified. The CDR3 is made up of 13 amino acids. The germline V gene has CDR1 SGHTA and CDR2 FQGNSA. V shed 1 base and J shed 8 bases, with 11 bases lying between them. This chain joins TRBV7-2 and TRBJ1-2, with no clear D. Sequenced input: CD8+ T cells from PBMCs. This clonotype originated in a human donor in good health (CMV status not recorded). Some clones in this sample may be carry-over from other donors' samples. The chain's CDR3 is CASSLEGSSGYTF. The CDR3 DNA sequence: TGTGCCAGCAGCTTAGAGGGCAGTTCCGGCTACACCTTC.